This entry lists 7 T cell receptor beta chains sequenced from one sample in a study of blood T cell repertoires in COVID-19. Generated by immunoSEQ multiplex PCR, the TCRdb table keeps only in-frame clones and is missing some. This table holds 200,000 to 250,000 clones, 87% found once. The sequenced sample was PBMCs or T cells enriched from blood (not recorded which). The receptors stem from a man between 18 and 29 years old with acute COVID-19.

The gene calls are TRBV28 and TRBJ1-5, with 8 bases aligning to TRBD1. With V trimmed by 3 bases and J by 4 bases, 5 bases remained unmatched. Germline V gene lookup returns CDR1 MDHEN and CDR2 SYDVKM. The CDR3 loop spans 15 amino acids. The CDR3 nucleotides read TGTGCCAGCAGTTTTAGACAGGGGTTTAATCAGCCCCAGCATTTT. Amino acid sequence: CASSFRQGFNQPQHF.

V gene TRBV19 combines with J gene TRBJ1-6; D remains unclear. The CDR3 is 15 amino acids. Deletions cut 4 bases from V and 3 bases from J, with 10 bases between. CDR1 is LNHDA and CDR2 is SQIVND in the germline V gene (reference sequence). The CDR3 here is CASSTREGYNSPLHF. In DNA, the CDR3 is TGTGCCAGTAGTACCCGTGAGGGCTATAATTCACCCCTCCACTTT.

The gene calls are TRBV6-5 and TRBJ1-3; D is uncertain. CDR1 and CDR2 (germline): MNHEY, SVGAGI. The CDR3 is made up of 13 amino acids. V was cut by 7 bases and J by 1 base, with 8 bases left in between. In DNA form, the CDR3 reads TGTGCCAGCATTACGGGGTCTGGAAACACCATATATTTT. Its protein product is CASITGSGNTIYF.

The chain recombines TRBV27 with TRBJ2-2; D perhaps matches TRBD1 (6 bases). Trimming shortened V by 6 bases and J by 3 bases, and 14 bases separated the two germline ends. Looked up from germline, CDR1 is MNHEY and CDR2 is SMNVEV (reference sequence). The CDR3 has 15 residues. As DNA, the CDR3 is TGTGCCAGCAGCTCCCGGGACAAAGACACCGGGGAGCTGTTTTTT. Residues: CASSSRDKDTGELFF.

As for this clone: Because the CDR3's place on the DNA is in doubt, the DNA is left out and the CDR3 is given as listed by TCRdb. The rearrangement joins TRBV21-1 to TRBJ1-3. TRBV21-1 is labeled a pseudogene. The CDR3 numbers 14 amino acids, ends counted. The CDR3 sequence is CASDHVGVGNTIYF.

This clone appeared a single time. The genes are TRBV5-1 and TRBJ2-2; no clear D gene. Germline V lookup: CDR1 SGHRS, CDR2 YFSETQ. Trimming left V 1 base short and J 4 bases short, with 23 bases between. The CDR3 contains 19 residues. For the CDR3, the DNA is TGCGCCAGCAGCTTGTTCCCTCGAAGAAGTCTCGGTAGCACCGGGGAGCTGTTTTTT. This sequence encodes CASSLFPRRSLGSTGELFF. The full variable domain, with the rest looked up from reference TRBV5-1 and TRBJ2-2, is KAGVTQTPRYLIKTRGQQVTLSCSPISGHRSVSWYQQTPGQGLQFLFEYFSETQRNKGNFPGRFSGRQFSNSRSEMNVSTLELGDSALYLCASSLFPRRSLGSTGELFFGEGSRLTVL.

The chain carries TRBV19 and TRBJ1-1; TRBD1 matches 7 bases. The CDR3 totals 18 residues. CDR1 and CDR2 from the germline V gene are LNHDA and SQIVND (reference sequence). With V trimmed by 7 bases and J by 4 bases, 21 bases remained unmatched. The CDR3 DNA is TGTGCCAGTACCAAAATAAACTCCCTCGGACAGGTGATCACTGAAGCTTTCTTT. It codes for CASTKINSLGQVITEAFF.